The clone carrying this T cell receptor (beta chain) has a single count. This entry belongs to a study of technical replicates of blood from a few donors. Trimming removed 7 bases from V and 6 bases from J; junction bases left unmatched: 12. The CDR3 consists of 16 residues. Germline V CDR1 and CDR2: SGHVS, FQNEAQ. Some clones are missing from TCRdb's copy, which holds only in-frame ones; the method was immunoSEQ multiplex PCR. The repertoire holds tens of thousands of clones, with roughly 92% as singletons. This TCR was recovered from a human donor in good health. This chain joins TRBV7-8 and TRBJ2-1; 10 positions match TRBD2. The specimen sequenced was T cells isolated from PBMCs. The CDR3 reads CASTRVLAGLGNEQFF. The CDR3 DNA is TGTGCCAGCACCCGAGTACTAGCGGGATTGGGCAATGAGCAGTTCTTC.